This T cell receptor beta chain emerged from a study of control samples from healthy donors and cancer patients. Details on this clone: The same CDR3 arises from other DNA sequences in this sample as well.

TCRdb's copy holds only in-frame clones and misses some; the assay was immunoSEQ multiplex PCR. The table has 95,000 to 130,000 clones, about 93% seen once. The V and J ends lost 3 bases and 7 bases respectively, with 7 bases between them. The CDR3 runs 13 residues. The germline CDR1 and CDR2 sequences are LGHDT and YNNKEL (reference sequence). The TCR was taken from a man aged 25 to 40 in good health. V and J are TRBV3-1 (or the pseudogene TRBV3-2) and TRBJ1-6; D remains unclear. The specimen sequenced was blood. CDR3 nucleotide sequence: TGTGCCAGCAGCCAGGGAAGGAATTCACCCCTCCACTTT. Amino acids: CASSQGRNSPLHF.